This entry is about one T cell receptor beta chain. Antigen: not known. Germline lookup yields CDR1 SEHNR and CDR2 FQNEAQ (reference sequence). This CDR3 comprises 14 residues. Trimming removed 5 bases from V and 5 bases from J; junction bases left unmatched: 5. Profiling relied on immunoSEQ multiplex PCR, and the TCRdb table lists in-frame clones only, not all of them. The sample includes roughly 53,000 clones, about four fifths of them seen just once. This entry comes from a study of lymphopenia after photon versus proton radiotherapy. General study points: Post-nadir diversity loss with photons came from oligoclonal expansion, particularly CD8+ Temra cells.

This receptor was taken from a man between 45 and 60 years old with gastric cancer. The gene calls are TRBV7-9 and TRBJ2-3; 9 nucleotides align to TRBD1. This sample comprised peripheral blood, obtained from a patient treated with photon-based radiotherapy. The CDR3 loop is CASSGNRGQDTQYF. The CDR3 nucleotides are TGTGCCAGCAGCGGCAACAGGGGGCAAGATACGCAGTATTTT.